The rows below give T cell receptor beta chains drawn from one sample of a study of T cell responses to AZD1222 COVID-19 vaccine. The repertoire was sequenced with immunoSEQ multiplex PCR; TCRdb's copy has only in-frame clones and lacks some. Of about 110,000 clones listed, roughly 90% are singletons. This sample comprised peripheral blood, obtained on day 0 of MenACWY control vaccination. Receptors originate from an adult in good health. CDR3s include the opening cysteine and the closing phenylalanine or tryptophan. The D gene is left open where the match is weak. Clone size is stated in some rows and not others, as once, few, many or a class when expanded.

TGTGCCTGGAGCCGGTCGCAGGGCCCCCAGCATTTT CAWSRSQGPQHF - TRBV30 - TRBJ1-5
TGTGCCAGCAGAAGGACAGGGCGCTCCTACGAGCAGTACTTC CASRRTGRSYEQYF TRBD1 TRBV5-8 - TRBJ2-7
TGCAGCGTCGCCCCCTCGGGATCGGAGACCCAGTACTTC CSVAPSGSETQYF - TRBV29-1 - TRBJ2-5
TGTGCCATCAGCCCCGGACCAGAAGGGGGTGAAAAACTGTTTTTT CAISPGPEGGEKLFF - TRBV10-3 - TRBJ1-4
TGTGCCAGCAGCGTAGAGGTCCGATTGAACACTGAAGCTTTCTTT CASSVEVRLNTEAFF - TRBV9 - TRBJ1-1
TGTGCCAGCAGTAGGAGGAGGGGGCAGGATGAAAAACTGTTTTTT CASSRRRGQDEKLFF TRBD1 TRBV6-5 - TRBJ1-4
TGTGCCTGGAAGGGGGTTGGGGAGACCCAGTACTTC CAWKGVGETQYF - TRBV30 once TRBJ2-5
TGTGCCAGCAGCCCCAGGGGCGGCCTCGGAGACGAGCAGTACTTC CASSPRGGLGDEQYF - TRBV11-2 - TRBJ2-7
TGTGCCAGCAGTGAACCGTCCCTAGCGGGAGTCCCCTACGAGCAGTACTTC CASSEPSLAGVPYEQYF TRBD2 TRBV25-1 - TRBJ2-7
TGTGCCACCCTTATTGGGGTAGCGGGGAACAATGAGCAGTTCTTC CATLIGVAGNNEQFF TRBD2 TRBV7-9 - TRBJ2-1
TGCAGCGTTGAAGAGGAGCACACAGATACGCAGTATTTT CSVEEEHTDTQYF - TRBV29-1 - TRBJ2-3
TGTGCCAGCAGCCAAGATATGGAGAGCGCCGAGCAGTACTTC CASSQDMESAEQYF - TRBV4-2 - TRBJ2-7
TGTGCCAGTAGTATCAACCGGGACGGCCAAGAGACCCAGTACTTC CASSINRDGQETQYF - TRBV19 - TRBJ2-5
TGTGCCAGCAGTTACGGGGACATGGATCAGCCCCAGCATTTT CASSYGDMDQPQHF - TRBV6-6 once TRBJ1-5
TGTGCCAGCAGCGTGAATAATTCACCCCTCCACTTT CASSVNNSPLHF - TRBV7-3 - TRBJ1-6
TGTGCCACCTTGGACGGCCCTCCCAGCTACACCTTC CATLDGPPSYTF - TRBV15 - TRBJ1-2
TGTGCCAGCAGCTTCCCTCTCTGGGGTTCCGGCACTGAAGCTTTCTTT CASSFPLWGSGTEAFF - TRBV28 - TRBJ1-1
TGTGCCAGTACCAAGGGGACAGCCTTGGGCTATGGCTACACCTTC CASTKGTALGYGYTF TRBD1 TRBV19 - TRBJ1-2
TGTGCCAGCATCCATCGGGAAGCCTATGGCTACACCTTC CASIHREAYGYTF - TRBV2 - TRBJ1-2